Included here is one T cell receptor beta chain sequence, with context. The data were taken from a study of T cell changes during pregnancy in multiple sclerosis. V was pared by 4 bases and J by 8 bases, with 8 bases of the junction left unmatched. The CDR3 runs to 14 residues. From germline, CDR1 is MNHNS and CDR2 SASEGT. Sequencing was performed with immunoSEQ multiplex PCR; in TCRdb, only in-frame clones are kept and a portion is missing. The data show around 95,000 clones, just over 90% seen once. This chain connects TRBV6-1 to TRBJ2-1, with TRBD1 matching 7 bases. This receptor was obtained from a female donor in good health, enrolled as a control in a pregnancy study. Source: peripheral blood, taken after pregnancy. CDR3 loop: CASSGKTGTHEQFF. The CDR3 DNA follows: TGTGCCAGCAGTGGTAAGACAGGGACCCATGAGCAGTTCTTC.